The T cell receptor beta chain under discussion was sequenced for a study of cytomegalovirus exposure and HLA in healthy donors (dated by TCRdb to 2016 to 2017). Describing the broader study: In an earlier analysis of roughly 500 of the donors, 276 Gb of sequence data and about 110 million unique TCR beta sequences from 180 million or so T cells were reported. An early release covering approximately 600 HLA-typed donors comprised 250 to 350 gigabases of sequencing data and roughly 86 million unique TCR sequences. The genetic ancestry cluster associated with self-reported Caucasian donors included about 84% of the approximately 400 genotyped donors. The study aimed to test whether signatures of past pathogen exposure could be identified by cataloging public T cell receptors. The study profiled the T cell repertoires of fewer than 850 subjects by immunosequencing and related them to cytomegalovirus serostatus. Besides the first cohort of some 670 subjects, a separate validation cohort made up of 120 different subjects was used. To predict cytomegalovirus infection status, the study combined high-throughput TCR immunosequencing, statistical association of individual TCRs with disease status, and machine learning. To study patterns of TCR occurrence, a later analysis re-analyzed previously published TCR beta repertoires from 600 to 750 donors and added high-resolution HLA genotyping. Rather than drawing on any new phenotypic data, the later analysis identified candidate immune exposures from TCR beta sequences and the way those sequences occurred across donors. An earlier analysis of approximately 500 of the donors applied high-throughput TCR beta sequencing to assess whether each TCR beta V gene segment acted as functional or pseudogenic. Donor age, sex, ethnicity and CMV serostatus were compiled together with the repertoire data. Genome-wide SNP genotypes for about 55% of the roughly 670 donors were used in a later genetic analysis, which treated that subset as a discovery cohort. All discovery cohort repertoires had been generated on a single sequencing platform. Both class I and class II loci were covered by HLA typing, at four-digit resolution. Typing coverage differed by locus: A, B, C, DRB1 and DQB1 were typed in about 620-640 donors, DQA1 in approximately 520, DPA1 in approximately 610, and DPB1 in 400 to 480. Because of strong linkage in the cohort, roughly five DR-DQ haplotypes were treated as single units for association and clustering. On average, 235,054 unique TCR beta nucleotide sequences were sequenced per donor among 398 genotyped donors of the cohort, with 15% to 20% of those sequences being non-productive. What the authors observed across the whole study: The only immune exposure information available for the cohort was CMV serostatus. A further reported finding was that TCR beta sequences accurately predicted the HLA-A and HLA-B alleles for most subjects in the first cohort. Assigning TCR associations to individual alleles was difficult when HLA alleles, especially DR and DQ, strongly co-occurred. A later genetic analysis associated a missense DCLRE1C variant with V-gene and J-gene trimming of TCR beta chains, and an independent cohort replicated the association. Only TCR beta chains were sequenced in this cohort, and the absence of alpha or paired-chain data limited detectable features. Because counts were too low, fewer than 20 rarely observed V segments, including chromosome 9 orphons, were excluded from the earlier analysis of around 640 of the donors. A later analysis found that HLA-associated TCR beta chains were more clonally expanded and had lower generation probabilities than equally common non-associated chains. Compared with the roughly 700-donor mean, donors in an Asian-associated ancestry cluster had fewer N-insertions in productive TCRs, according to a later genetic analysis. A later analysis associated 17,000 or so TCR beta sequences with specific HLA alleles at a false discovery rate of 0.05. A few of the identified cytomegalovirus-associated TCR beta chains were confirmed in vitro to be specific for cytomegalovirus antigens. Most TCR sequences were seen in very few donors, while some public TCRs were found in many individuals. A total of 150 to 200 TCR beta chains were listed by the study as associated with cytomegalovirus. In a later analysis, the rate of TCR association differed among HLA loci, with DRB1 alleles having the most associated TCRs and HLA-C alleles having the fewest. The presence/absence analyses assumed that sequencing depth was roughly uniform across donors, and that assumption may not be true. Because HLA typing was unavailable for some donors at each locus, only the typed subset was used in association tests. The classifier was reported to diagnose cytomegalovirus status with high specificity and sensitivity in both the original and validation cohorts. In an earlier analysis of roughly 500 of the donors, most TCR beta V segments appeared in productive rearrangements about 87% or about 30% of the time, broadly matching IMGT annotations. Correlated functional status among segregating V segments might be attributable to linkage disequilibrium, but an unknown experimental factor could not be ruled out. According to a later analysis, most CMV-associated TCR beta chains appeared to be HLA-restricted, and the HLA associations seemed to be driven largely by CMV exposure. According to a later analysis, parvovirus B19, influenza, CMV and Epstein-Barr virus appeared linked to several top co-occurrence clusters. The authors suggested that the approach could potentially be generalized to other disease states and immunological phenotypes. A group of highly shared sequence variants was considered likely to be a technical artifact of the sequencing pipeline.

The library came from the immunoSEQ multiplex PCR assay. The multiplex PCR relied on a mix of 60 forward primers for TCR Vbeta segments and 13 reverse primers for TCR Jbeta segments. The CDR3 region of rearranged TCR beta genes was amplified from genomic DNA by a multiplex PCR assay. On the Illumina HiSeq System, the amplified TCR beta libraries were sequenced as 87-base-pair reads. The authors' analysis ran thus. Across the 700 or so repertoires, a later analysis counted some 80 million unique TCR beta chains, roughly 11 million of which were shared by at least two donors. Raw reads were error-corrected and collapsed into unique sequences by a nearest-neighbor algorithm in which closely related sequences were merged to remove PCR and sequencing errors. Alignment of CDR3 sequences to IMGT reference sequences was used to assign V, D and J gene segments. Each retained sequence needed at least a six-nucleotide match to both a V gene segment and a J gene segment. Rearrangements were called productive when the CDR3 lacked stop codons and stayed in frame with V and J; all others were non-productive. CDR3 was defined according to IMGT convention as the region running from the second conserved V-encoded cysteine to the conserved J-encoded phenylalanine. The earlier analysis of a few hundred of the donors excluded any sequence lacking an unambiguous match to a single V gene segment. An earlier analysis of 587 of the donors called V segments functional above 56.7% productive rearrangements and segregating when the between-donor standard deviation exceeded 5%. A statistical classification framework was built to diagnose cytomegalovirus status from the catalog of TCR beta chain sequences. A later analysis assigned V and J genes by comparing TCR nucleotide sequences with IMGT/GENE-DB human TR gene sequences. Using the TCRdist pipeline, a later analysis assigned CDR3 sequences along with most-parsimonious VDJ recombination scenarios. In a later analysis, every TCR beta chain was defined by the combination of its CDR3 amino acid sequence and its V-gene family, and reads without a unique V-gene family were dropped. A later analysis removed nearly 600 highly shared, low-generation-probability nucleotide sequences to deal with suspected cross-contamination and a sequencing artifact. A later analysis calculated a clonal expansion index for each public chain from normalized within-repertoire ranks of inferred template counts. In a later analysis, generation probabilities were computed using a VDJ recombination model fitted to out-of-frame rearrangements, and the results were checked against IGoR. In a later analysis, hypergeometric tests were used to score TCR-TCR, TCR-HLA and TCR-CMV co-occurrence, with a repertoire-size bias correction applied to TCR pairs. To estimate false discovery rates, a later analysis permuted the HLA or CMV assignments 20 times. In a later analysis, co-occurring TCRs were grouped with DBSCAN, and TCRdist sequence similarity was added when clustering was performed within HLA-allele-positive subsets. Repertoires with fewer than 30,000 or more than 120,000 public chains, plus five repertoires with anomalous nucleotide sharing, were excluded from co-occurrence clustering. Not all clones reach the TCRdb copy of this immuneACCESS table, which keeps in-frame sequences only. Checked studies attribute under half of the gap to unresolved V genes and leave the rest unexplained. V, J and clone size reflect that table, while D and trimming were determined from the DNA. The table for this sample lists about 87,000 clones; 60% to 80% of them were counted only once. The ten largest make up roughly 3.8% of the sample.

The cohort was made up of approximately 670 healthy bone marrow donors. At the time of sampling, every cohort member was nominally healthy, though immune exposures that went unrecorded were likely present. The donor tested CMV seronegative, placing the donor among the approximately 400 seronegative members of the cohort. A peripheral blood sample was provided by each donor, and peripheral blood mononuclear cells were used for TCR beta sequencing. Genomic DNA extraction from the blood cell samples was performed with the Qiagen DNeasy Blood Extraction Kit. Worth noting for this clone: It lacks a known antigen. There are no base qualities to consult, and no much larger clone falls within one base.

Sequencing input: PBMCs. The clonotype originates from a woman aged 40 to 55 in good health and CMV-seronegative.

The CDR3 loop reads CASSLVRTGTGELFF. The DNA is as follows: TGTGCCAGCAGCTTAGTCCGGACAGGGACCGGGGAGCTGTTTTTT. The chain is assembled from TRBV7-2 and TRBJ2-2, and TRBD1 matches 8 of the central bases. The germline V gene gives CDR1 as SGHTA and CDR2 as FQGNSA. Its CDR3 holds 15 amino acids, cysteine through phenylalanine. This entry keeps only the CDR3 DNA: 45 bases, framed from base 1. V is trimmed back by 1 base and J by 5 bases, and the junction contains 3 bases that no gene match accounts for.